This entry concerns a single T cell receptor (beta chain). This clonotype has a count of ten or more. Its antigen remains unidentified. The input lacks base qualities; no much larger clone sits a single base away. This sample is part of a study of T cell repertoires in cytomegalovirus infection (dated by TCRdb to about 2019). Background for the entire study: The HLA type of each donor mattered for the analysis, because public TCR beta signatures pointed to carriage of CMV infection along with the matching HLA type.

For sequencing, an Illumina HiSeq 1500 was employed. The raw public reads went through TCRdb reprocessing: fastp at Q25, MiXCR clone calling, in-frame beta chains kept. Rows matching on CDR3 protein sequence are summarized as one entry with the most common DNA and genes. For this sample there are hundreds of thousands of distinct CDR3 sequences; about 24% appear just once. The ten biggest clones cover 8% of the sample. The CDR3 runs 15 residues from the cysteine to the phenylalanine. Only the CDR3 DNA is retained, 45 bases long and in frame from the first base. V trim: 6 bases; J trim: 2 bases; unmatched bases: 6. From the germline V gene, CDR1 is MNHEY and CDR2 is SVGEGT. Points the paper makes about the study in general: In both this cohort and an independent roughly 330-donor cohort, the cumulative frequency of public TCR beta family members distinguished carriers of CMV infection plus the relevant HLA type. The ex vivo response was dominated by HLA-C-restricted CMV-specific TCR beta clonotypes, which also provided the single most frequent clonotype in two of eight donors.

Sequences were obtained from CD8+ T cells from PBMCs. This clonotype originated in a human donor in good health (CMV status not recorded). Some clones in this sample may be carry-over from other donors' samples. The chain employs TRBV6-2 or TRBV6-3 and TRBJ2-1, with TRBD2 matching 8 junction bases. CDR3 sequence: CASSLRGGTYNEQFF. The DNA is TGTGCCAGCAGCCTCCGGGGGGGGACCTACAATGAGCAGTTCTTC.